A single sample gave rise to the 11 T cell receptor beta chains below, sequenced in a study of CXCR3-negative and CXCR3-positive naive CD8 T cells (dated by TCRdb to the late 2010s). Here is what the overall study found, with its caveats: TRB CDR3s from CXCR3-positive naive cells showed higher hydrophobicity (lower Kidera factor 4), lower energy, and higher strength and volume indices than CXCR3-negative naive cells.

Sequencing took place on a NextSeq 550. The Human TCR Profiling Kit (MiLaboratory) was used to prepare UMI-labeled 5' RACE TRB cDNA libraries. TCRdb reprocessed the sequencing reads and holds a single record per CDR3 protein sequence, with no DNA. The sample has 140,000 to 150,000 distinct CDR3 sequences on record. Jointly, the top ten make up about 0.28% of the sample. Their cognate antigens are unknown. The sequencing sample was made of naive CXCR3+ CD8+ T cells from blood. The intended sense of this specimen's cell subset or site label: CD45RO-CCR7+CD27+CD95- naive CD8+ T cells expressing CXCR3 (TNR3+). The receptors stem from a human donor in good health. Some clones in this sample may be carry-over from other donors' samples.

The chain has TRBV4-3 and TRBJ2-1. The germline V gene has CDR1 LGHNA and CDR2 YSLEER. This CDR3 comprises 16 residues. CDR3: CASSQGVSSSYNEQFF.

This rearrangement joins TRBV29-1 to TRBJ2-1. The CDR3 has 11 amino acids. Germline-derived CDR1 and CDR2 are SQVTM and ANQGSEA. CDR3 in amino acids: CSVSQSNEQFF.

The CDR3 loop is CASRSAPGGYYEQYF. This chain uses TRBV5-5 with TRBJ2-7. The CDR3 contains 15 residues. Germline CDR1 and CDR2: SGHKS and YYEKEE (reference sequence).

The chain's CDR3 is CASRGLAGGSNEQFF. This chain uses TRBV27 with TRBJ2-1; with no DNA, the TCRdb D assignment of TRBD2 cannot be verified. Germline-derived CDR1 and CDR2 are MNHEY and SMNVEV (reference sequence). The CDR3 spans 15 residues.

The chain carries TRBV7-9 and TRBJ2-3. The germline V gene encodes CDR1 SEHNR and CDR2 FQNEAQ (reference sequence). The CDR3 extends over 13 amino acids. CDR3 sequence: CASSLDGPDTQYF.

The CDR3 reads CASSPRDPPAYEQYF. The chain has TRBV18 and TRBJ2-7; the TCRdb D gene call, TRBD1, has no DNA to confirm it. The CDR3 totals 15 residues. CDR1 and CDR2 from the germline V gene are KGHSH and LQKENI.

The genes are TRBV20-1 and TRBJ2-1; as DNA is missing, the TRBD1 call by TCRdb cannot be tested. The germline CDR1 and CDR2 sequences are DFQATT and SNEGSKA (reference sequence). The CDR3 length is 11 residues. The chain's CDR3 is CSARTSNPRFF.

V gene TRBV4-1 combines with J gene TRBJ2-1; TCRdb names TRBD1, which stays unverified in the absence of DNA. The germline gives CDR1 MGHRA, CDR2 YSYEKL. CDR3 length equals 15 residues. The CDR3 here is CASSHPGQGRNEQFF.

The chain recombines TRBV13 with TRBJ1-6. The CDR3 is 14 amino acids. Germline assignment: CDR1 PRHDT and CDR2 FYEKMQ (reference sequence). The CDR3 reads CASSLGIYNSPLHF.

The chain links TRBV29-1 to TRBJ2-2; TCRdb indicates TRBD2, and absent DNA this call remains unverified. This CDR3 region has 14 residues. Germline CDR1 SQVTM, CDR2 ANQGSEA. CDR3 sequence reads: CSVVNRAPGGELFF.

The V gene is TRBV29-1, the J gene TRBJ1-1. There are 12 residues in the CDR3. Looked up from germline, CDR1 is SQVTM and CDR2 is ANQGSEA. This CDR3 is CSALGGNTEAFF.